This T cell receptor beta chain was recovered during a study of shared clonotypes between healthy human individuals. Regarding the study as a whole: Relative to clonotypes present in all four donors, those not shared had lower generation probabilities. Clonotypes that were shared across a handful of donors made up around 4.6% of naive CD4 clonotypes.

Profiling relied on immunoSEQ multiplex PCR, and the TCRdb table lists in-frame clones only, not all of them. This table holds roughly 640,000 clones, roughly 97% found once. The study separated CD4+ cells into CD45RA+ naive and CD45RA-negative memory subsets. In the case of this clone: Its antigen remains unidentified.

Germline assignment: CDR1 SQVTM and CDR2 ANQGSEA. This CDR3 contains 12 residues. J was trimmed by 8 bases and V by 4 bases; bases with no gene match: 5. Sequencing used naive CD4+ T cells sorted from blood. Specified subset: CD45RA+ positively selected. This clonotype was obtained from a woman aged 25-40 years in good health. The rearrangement uses TRBV29-1 and TRBJ2-1; 7 nucleotides agree with TRBD2. CDR3 residues: CSVAQAGDEQFF. CDR3 DNA sequence: TGCAGCGTTGCACAGGCGGGGGATGAGCAGTTCTTC.